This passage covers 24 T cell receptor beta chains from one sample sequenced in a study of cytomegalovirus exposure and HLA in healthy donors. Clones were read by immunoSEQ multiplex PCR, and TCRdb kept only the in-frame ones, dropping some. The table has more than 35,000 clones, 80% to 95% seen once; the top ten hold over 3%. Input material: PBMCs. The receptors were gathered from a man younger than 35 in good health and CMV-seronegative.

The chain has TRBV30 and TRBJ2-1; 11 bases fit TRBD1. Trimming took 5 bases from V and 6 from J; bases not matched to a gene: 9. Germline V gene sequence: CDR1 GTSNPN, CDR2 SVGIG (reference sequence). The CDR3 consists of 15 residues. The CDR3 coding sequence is TGTGCCTGGGCTACCGGGACAGGGGGTTTCAATGAGCAGTTCTTC. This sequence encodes CAWATGTGGFNEQFF.

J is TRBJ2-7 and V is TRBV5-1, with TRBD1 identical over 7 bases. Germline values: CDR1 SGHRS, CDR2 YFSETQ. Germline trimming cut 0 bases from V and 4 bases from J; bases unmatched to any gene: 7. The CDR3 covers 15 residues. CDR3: CASSLVQGGIYEQYF. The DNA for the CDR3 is TGCGCCAGCAGCTTGGTCCAAGGGGGCATATACGAGCAGTACTTC.

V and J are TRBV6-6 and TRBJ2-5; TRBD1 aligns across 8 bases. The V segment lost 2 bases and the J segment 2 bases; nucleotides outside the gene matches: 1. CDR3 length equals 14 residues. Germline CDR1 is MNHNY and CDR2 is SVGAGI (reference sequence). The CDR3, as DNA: TGTGCCAGCAGTTACAACAGGGGGCAAGAGACCCAGTACTTC. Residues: CASSYNRGQETQYF.

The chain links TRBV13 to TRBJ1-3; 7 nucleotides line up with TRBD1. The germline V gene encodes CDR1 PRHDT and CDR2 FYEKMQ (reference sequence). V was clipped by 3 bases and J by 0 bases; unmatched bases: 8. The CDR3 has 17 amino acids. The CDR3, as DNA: TGTGCCAGCAGCTTTATCCGACAGGGTAGCTCTGGAAACACCATATATTTT. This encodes CASSFIRQGSSGNTIYF.

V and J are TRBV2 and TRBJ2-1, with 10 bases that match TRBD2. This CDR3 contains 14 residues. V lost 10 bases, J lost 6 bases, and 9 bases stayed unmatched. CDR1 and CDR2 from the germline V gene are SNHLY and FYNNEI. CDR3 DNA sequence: TGTGCCATTCTCAGACTAGCGGGTGTCAATGAGCAGTTCTTC. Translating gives CAILRLAGVNEQFF.

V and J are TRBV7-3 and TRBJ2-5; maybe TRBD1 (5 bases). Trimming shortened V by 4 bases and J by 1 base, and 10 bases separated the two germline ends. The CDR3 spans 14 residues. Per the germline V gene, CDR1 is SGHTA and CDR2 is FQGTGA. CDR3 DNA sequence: TGTGCCAGCAGCTCAGGGTTCTTCCAAGAGACCCAGTACTTC. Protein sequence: CASSSGFFQETQYF.

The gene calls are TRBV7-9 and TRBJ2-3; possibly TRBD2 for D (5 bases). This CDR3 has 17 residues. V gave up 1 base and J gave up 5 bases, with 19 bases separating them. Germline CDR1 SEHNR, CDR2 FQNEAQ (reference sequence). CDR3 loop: CASSLGVTRILEDTQYF. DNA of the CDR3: TGTGCCAGCAGCTTAGGGGTTACTAGGATTTTAGAAGATACGCAGTATTTT.

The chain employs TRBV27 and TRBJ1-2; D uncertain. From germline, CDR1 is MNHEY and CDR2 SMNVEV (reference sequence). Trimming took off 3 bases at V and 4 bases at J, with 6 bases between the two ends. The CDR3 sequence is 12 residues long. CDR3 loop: CASSFRGYGYTF. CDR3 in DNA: TGTGCCAGCAGTTTTCGGGGCTATGGCTACACCTTC.

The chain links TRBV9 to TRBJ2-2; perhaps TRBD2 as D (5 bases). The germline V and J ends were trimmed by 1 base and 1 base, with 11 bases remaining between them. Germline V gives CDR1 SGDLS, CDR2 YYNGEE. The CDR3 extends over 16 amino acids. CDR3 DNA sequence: TGTGCCAGCAGCGTAAATACGGACTTGAACACCGGGGAGCTGTTTTTT. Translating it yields CASSVNTDLNTGELFF.

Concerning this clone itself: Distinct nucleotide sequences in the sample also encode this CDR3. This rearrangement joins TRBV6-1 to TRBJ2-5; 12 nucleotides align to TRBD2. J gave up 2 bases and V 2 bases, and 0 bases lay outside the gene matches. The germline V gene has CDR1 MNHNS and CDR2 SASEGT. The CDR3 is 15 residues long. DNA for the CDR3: TGTGCCAGCAGTGAACTAGCGGGGGGGCAAGAGACCCAGTACTTC. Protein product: CASSELAGGQETQYF.

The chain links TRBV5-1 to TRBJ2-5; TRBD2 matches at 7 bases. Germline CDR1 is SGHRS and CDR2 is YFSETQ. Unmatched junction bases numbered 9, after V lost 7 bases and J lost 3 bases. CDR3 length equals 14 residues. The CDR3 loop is CASARGVYKETQYF. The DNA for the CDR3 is TGCGCCAGCGCACGGGGGGTCTACAAAGAGACCCAGTACTTC.

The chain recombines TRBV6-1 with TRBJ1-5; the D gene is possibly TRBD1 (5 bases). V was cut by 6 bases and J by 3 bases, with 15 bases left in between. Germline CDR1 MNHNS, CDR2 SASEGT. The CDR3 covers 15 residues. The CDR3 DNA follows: TGTGCCAGCAGGATCGGTCAGGGTAACAATCAGCCCCAGCATTTT. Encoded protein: CASRIGQGNNQPQHF.

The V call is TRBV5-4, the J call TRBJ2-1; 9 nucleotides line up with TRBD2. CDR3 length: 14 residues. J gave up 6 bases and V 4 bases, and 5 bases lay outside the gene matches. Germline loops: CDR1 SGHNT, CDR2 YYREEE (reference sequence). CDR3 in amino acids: CASSLGLAANEQFF. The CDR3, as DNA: TGTGCCAGCAGCCTGGGACTAGCCGCCAATGAGCAGTTCTTC.

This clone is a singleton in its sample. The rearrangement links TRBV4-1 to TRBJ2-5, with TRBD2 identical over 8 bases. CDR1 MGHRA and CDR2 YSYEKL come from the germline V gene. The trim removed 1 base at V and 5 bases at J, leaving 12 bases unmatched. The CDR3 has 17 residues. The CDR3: CASSQVSGGAERETQYF. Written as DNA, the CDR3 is TGCGCCAGCAGCCAAGTGTCCGGGGGGGCCGAGAGGGAGACCCAGTACTTC.

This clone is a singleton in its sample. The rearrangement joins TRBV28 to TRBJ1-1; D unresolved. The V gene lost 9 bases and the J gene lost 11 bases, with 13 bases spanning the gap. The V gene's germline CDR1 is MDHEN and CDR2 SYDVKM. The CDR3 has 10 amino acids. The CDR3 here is CASGFPGAFF. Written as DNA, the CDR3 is TGTGCCAGTGGCTTCCCGGGGGCTTTCTTT.

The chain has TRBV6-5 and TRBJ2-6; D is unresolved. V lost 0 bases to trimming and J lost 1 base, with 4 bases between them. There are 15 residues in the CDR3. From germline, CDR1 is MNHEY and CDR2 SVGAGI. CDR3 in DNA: TGTGCCAGCAGTTACTCCCTTTCTGGGGCCAACGTCCTGACTTTC. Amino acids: CASSYSLSGANVLTF.

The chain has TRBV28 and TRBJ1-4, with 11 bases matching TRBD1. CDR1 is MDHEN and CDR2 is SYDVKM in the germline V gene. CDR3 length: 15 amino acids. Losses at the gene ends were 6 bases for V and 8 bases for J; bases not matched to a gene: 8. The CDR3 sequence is CASRSGQGAGEKLFF. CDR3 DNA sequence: TGTGCCAGCAGAAGCGGACAGGGGGCAGGAGAAAAACTGTTTTTT.

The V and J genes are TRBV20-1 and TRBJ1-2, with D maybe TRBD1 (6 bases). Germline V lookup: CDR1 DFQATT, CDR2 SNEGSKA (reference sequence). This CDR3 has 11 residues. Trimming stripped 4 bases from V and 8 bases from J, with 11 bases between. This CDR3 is CSATPRGGYTF. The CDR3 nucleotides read TGCAGTGCTACTCCCAGGGGAGGCTACACCTTC.

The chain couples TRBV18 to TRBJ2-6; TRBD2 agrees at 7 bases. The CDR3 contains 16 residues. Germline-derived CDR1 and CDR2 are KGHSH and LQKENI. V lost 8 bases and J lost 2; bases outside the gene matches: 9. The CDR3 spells CASTPMGGAGANVLTF. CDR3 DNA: TGTGCCAGCACCCCAATGGGGGGGGCTGGGGCCAACGTCCTGACTTTC.

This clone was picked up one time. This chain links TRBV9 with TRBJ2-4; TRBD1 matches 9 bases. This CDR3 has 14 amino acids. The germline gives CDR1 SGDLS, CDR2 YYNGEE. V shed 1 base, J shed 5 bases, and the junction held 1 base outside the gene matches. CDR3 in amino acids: CASSVRQGENIQYF. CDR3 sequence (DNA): TGTGCCAGCAGCGTACGACAGGGGGAAAACATTCAGTACTTC.

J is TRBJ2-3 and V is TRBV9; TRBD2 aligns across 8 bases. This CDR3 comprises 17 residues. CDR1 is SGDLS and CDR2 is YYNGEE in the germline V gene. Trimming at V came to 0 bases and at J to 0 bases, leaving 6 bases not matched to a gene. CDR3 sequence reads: CASSVANSGTSTDTQYF. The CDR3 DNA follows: TGTGCCAGCAGCGTAGCTAATAGCGGGACTAGCACAGATACGCAGTATTTT.

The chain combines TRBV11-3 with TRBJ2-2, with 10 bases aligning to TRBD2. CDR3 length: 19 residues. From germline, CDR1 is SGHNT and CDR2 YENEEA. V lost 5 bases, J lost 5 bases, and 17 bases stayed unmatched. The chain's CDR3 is CASSPSFPAGGPRTGELFF. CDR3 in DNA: TGTGCCAGCAGCCCCTCATTTCCAGCGGGAGGGCCCCGTACCGGGGAGCTGTTTTTT. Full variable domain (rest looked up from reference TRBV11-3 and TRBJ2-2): EAGVVQSPRYKIIEKKQPVAFWCNPISGHNTLYWYLQNLGQGPELLIRYENEEAVDDSQLPKDRFSAERLKGVDSTLKIQPAELGDSAVYLCASSPSFPAGGPRTGELFFGEGSRLTVL.

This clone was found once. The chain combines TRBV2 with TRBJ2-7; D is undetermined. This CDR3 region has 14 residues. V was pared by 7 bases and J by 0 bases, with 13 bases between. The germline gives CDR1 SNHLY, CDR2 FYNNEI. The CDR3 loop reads CASKPRQSSYEQYF. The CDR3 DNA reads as TGTGCCAGCAAACCCCGACAAAGCTCCTACGAGCAGTACTTC.

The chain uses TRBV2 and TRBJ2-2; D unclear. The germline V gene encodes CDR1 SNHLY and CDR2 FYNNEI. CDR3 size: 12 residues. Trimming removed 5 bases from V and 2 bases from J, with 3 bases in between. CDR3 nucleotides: TGTGCCAGCAGTCAAAACACCGGGGAGCTGTTTTTT. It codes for CASSQNTGELFF.